One and the same sample provided the 3 T cell receptor beta chains below, sequenced in a study of T-cell reconstitution after alpha-beta-depleted transplantation in children. TCRbeta library preparation incorporated unique molecular identifiers. TCRdb reanalysed the PCR reads using MiXCR and keeps one entry per CDR3 protein. This table has roughly 490,000 distinct CDR3 sequences, about an eighth appearing once. The sequenced sample was PBMCs, mostly from graft donor cells, obtained 180 days after TCRalphabeta/CD19-depleted stem cell transplant. Receptors originate from a female patient between 2 and 15 years old who had a stem cell transplant for aplastic anemia, so the T cells may come from the graft donor.

This clonotype was detected many times. Written as DNA, the CDR3 is TGCAGTGCTGACAGGGGGCTGAACACTGAAGCTTTCTTT. Translation: CSADRGLNTEAFF. The chain joins TRBV20-1 to TRBJ1-1; 10 bases align to TRBD1. CDR1 is DFQATT and CDR2 is SNEGSKA in the germline V gene (reference sequence). CDR3 length: 13 amino acids. V shed 5 bases and J 0 bases; nucleotides not matched to a gene: 0.

This clonotype was seen a few times. V gene TRBV7-9 combines with J gene TRBJ2-6; D uncertain. CDR1 is SEHNR and CDR2 is FQNEAQ in the germline V gene (reference sequence). V lost 11 bases and J 4 bases, leaving 6 bases between the germline ends. The CDR3 consists of 11 residues. CDR3 DNA sequence: TGTGCCTCAGGAGGGGCCAACGTCCTGACTTTC. As protein: CASGGANVLTF.

This clonotype was recorded a few times. DNA for the CDR3: TGTGCCAGCAGCTCCCGCTACCGACTAGCGGAAAATGAGCAGTTCTTC. Translating gives CASSSRYRLAENEQFF. The gene calls are TRBV7-9 and TRBJ2-1, with 9 bases matching TRBD2. In germline, CDR1 is SEHNR, CDR2 FQNEAQ (reference sequence). Losses at the gene ends were 4 bases for V and 7 bases for J; bases not matched to a gene: 11. The CDR3 runs 16 residues.